The present entry profiles one T cell receptor beta chain with its context. Its specificity is not known. The entry originates in a study of human T cells and chemical hapten exposure. Study-wide context: Chiefly women, the patients showed alopecia areata, totalis or universalis. Notes on the study in general: Alopecia affecting every donor means their immune response may not match healthy people's.

Time point here: pre-sensitization, week 0. Treatment given: therapeutic diphenylcyclopropenone sensitization with weekly scalp DPC. Unfractionated whole blood served as the source for total RNA extraction. Individual cDNA molecules each carried unique molecular identifiers attached by the library. In TCRdb, the RACE reads were re-called with MiXCR into one record per CDR3 protein. Here the sample spans tens of thousands of distinct CDR3 sequences, more than 9% being singletons. V shed 3 bases and J shed 1 base, with 12 bases lying between them. The CDR3 is made up of 14 amino acids. Germline lookup yields CDR1 DFQATT and CDR2 SNEGSKA (reference sequence).

The chain combines TRBV20-1 with TRBJ1-1, with a tentative D call TRBD1 (6 bases). This sample comprised whole blood, obtained in connection with sensitization to the hapten diphenylcyclopropenone (DPC). The receptor was derived from a woman aged 30 to 39 with alopecia areata. Some clones in this sample may be carry-over from other donors' samples. Here the CDR3 DNA reads TGCAGTGCTAGGGACAGCCTGAAGAACACTGAAGCTTTCTTT. It is translated as CSARDSLKNTEAFF.